This T cell receptor (beta chain) was profiled in a study of cytomegalovirus exposure and HLA in healthy donors. Study-level results: A later analysis reported that several of the most significant clusters appeared to be linked to common viral pathogens, among them Epstein-Barr virus.

Both 60 Vbeta primers and 13 Jbeta primers went into the PCR. Data came from immunoSEQ multiplex PCR; TCRdb stores just in-frame clones and leaves some out. This table holds some 200,000 clones, more than 65% found once. Note on this clone: Its antigen is still unknown.

The length of the CDR3 is 15 residues. V was shortened by 3 bases and J by 7 bases, with 18 bases between the two germline ends. In germline, CDR1 is SGHAT, CDR2 FQNNGV. The clonotype was recovered from a girl aged 10 to 17 in good health and CMV-seropositive. The sample comprised PBMCs. The genes are TRBV11-2 and TRBJ1-2, with D perhaps matching TRBD1 (6 bases). The DNA of the CDR3 is TGTGCCAGCAGCTTCAGGACAGAGTCCTCACTTGGCTACACCTTC. It encodes CASSFRTESSLGYTF.